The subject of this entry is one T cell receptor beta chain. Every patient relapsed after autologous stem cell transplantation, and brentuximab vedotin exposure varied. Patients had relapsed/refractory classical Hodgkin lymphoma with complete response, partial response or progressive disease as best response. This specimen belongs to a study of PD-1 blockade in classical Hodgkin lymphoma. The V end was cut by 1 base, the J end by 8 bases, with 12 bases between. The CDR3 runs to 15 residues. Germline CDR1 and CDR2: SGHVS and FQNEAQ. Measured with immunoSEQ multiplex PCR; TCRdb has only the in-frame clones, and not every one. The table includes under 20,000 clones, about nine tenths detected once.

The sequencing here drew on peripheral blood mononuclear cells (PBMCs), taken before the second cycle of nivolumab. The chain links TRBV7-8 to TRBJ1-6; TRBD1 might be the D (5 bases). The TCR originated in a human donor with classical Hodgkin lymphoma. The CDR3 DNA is TGTGCCAGCAGCTTAGTGGCAGGGTCGGATTCACCCCTCCACTTT. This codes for CASSLVAGSDSPLHF.